This TCR beta chain was recovered during a study of blood T cell repertoires in COVID-19. Turning to the study itself: From the United States, Italy and Spain came samples of acute and convalescent COVID-19. T cells, B-cell-depleted T cells, or PBMCs supplied cDNA or gDNA.

Sequenced by immunoSEQ multiplex PCR; TCRdb stores in-frame clones only, minus some. The sample lists about 67,000 clones, around 90% seen once, with more than 15% in the top ten. The CDR3 covers 11 residues. Germline V gene lookup returns CDR1 MDHEN and CDR2 SYDVKM. Trimming removed 11 bases from V and 4 bases from J, with 11 bases in between. The clonotype originates from a woman of 80 years or more with acute or convalescent COVID-19. The sample comprised peripheral blood. The chain links TRBV28 to TRBJ1-2, with a weak D call TRBD1 (6 bases). CDR3 nucleotides: TGTGCCGGGGGCTCAGGCTATGGCTACACCTTC. Protein product: CAGGSGYGYTF.